The 25 T cell receptor beta chains in this list originate from one sample, sequenced in a study of a mutant IDH1 vaccine in newly diagnosed glioma. Profiled with immunoSEQ multiplex PCR; TCRdb holds only in-frame clones, not every one. The sample includes around 94,000 clones, around nine tenths of them seen just once. These receptors' antigens are unknown. Noted time point: week 47, end of study. In the vaccine, a single dose held 300 ug of the mutant IDH1 20-mer peptide, along with topical imiquimod. Sequenced here: PBMCs, sampled from a glioma patient whose treatment included an IDH1 peptide vaccine. Receptors originate from a woman between 45 and 60 years old with glioma.

As DNA, the CDR3 is TGTGCCAGCAGTTTAGGTGGGGCGGGGATAGAGACCCAGTACTTC. Its protein product is CASSLGGAGIETQYF. The V and J genes are TRBV6-1 and TRBJ2-5; D might be TRBD2 (6 bases). The germline CDR1 and CDR2 sequences are MNHNS and SASEGT. V gave up 5 bases and J gave up 4 bases, with 17 bases separating them. The CDR3 covers 15 residues.

The chain joins TRBV6-1 to TRBJ1-4; the match to TRBD1 covers 8 bases. The CDR3 totals 13 residues. The germline V gene has CDR1 MNHNS and CDR2 SASEGT. The J segment lost 8 bases and the V segment lost 6 bases, leaving 5 bases of the junction unmatched. This CDR3 is CASRRTGREKLFF. Written as DNA, the CDR3 is TGTGCCAGCAGAAGGACAGGGCGAGAAAAACTGTTTTTT.

The J gene is TRBJ2-7, the V gene TRBV27; 7 bases fit TRBD2. Germline CDR1 and CDR2: MNHEY and SMNVEV (reference sequence). The CDR3 totals 16 residues. V trimming: 2 bases; J trimming: 3 bases; junction bases outside the gene matches: 10. CDR3 bases: TGTGCCAGCAGTTTAGATGCTCTAGCGGCTTACTACGAGCAGTACTTC. It specifies CASSLDALAAYYEQYF.

The J gene is TRBJ1-6, the V gene TRBV6-6; no reliable D call. The germline V and J ends were trimmed by 6 bases and 7 bases, with 16 bases remaining between them. The CDR3 is made up of 15 amino acids. Germline assignment: CDR1 MNHNY and CDR2 SVGAGI (reference sequence). CDR3 sequence: CASSETVAVNSPLHF. In DNA form, the CDR3 reads TGTGCCAGCAGCGAGACGGTAGCGGTGAATTCACCCCTCCACTTT.

The rearrangement links TRBV6-1 to TRBJ1-1; TRBD1 agrees at 8 bases. The germline V gene encodes CDR1 MNHNS and CDR2 SASEGT. The CDR3 spans 14 residues. Trimming took 5 bases from V and 5 from J; bases not matched to a gene: 7. As DNA, the CDR3 is TGTGCCAGCAGTATTGGACAGGGTGGGACTGAAGCTTTCTTT. It encodes CASSIGQGGTEAFF.

The chain carries TRBV6-4 and TRBJ2-7; D not resolved. This CDR3 region has 11 residues. V was cut by 9 bases and J by 7 bases, with 13 bases left in between. Germline V gene lookup returns CDR1 MRHNA and CDR2 SNTAGT. CDR3 nucleotides: TGTGCCAGTCTACGTCGAGAGGAGCAGTACTTC. This translates into CASLRREEQYF.

This clone was found once. For the CDR3, the DNA is TGTGCCACCAGCGAAGGAACTAGCGGGCCCCACGCTCGGAATGAGCAGTTCTTC. Amino acid sequence: CATSEGTSGPHARNEQFF. J is TRBJ2-1 and V is TRBV15; 9 bases line up with TRBD2. The CDR3 runs to 18 residues. The germline CDR1 and CDR2 sequences are LNHNV and YYDKDF (reference sequence). Trimming cost V 5 bases and J 7 bases; bases outside gene matches: 18.

The chain combines TRBV5-1 with TRBJ2-1, with unresolved D. CDR1 and CDR2 from the germline V gene are SGHRS and YFSETQ. V was trimmed by 4 bases and J by 5 bases, leaving 13 bases between them. The CDR3 runs to 14 residues. The DNA of the CDR3 is TGCGCCAGCAGCCCGGGCGGACCGGACAATGAGCAGTTCTTC. It encodes CASSPGGPDNEQFF.

CDR3 region: CASSLSPQGGTYEQYF. CDR3 sequence (DNA): TGTGCCAGCAGCCTGTCCCCACAGGGGGGTACCTACGAGCAGTACTTC. The chain uses TRBV5-5 and TRBJ2-7, with TRBD1 identical over 8 bases. The germline CDR1 and CDR2 sequences are SGHKS and YYEKEE (reference sequence). V lost 4 bases and J lost 2; bases outside the gene matches: 11. The length of the CDR3 is 16 residues.

V and J are TRBV30 and TRBJ1-3; D gene ambiguous. The CDR3 runs 13 residues. V gave up 5 bases and J gave up 1 base, with 9 bases separating them. CDR1 is GTSNPN and CDR2 is SVGIG in the germline V gene (reference sequence). CDR3 in amino acids: CAWDGLSGNTIYF. Written as DNA, the CDR3 is TGTGCCTGGGACGGGTTATCTGGAAACACCATATATTTT.

This chain uses TRBV29-1 with TRBJ2-2; 8 nucleotides align to TRBD1. Per germline, CDR1 SQVTM and CDR2 ANQGSEA. CDR3 length equals 14 residues. V dropped 6 bases and J dropped 1; count of bases not matched to a gene: 4. The CDR3 DNA sequence: TGCAGCGTCCACAGGGGGTGGAACACCGGGGAGCTGTTTTTT. Translation: CSVHRGWNTGELFF.

This clone occurred a few times. This chain links TRBV5-3 with TRBJ2-7; D call uncertain. TRBV5-3 is an ORF for which the function is uncertain. CDR3 length equals 14 residues. V shed 2 bases and J shed 3 bases, with 12 bases lying between them. The DNA of the CDR3 is TGTGCCAGAAGCTTAAGATCTCGGCTCTACGAGCAGTACTTC. Translating gives CARSLRSRLYEQYF.

J is TRBJ2-1 and V is TRBV7-9; TRBD2 agrees at 10 bases. V shed 1 base and J 8 bases; nucleotides not matched to a gene: 5. This CDR3 contains 15 residues. The germline V gene has CDR1 SEHNR and CDR2 FQNEAQ (reference sequence). The CDR3 DNA reads TGTGCCAGCAGCTTAGAAAGCGGGAGGGCCGATGAGCAGTTCTTC. As protein: CASSLESGRADEQFF.

CDR3 nucleotide sequence: TGTGCCAGCACCCCTGGGCAGCAAGAGACCCAGTACTTC. Protein: CASTPGQQETQYF. The chain couples TRBV28 to TRBJ2-5; D not resolved. V was pared by 7 bases and J by 2 bases, with 11 bases between. The CDR3 is 13 residues long. Germline CDR1 is MDHEN and CDR2 is SYDVKM.

This sequence joins TRBV7-9 and TRBJ2-7; 12 nucleotides match TRBD1. The V and J ends lost 11 bases and 2 bases, in that order; junction bases with no gene match: 4. Germline V lookup: CDR1 SEHNR, CDR2 FQNEAQ (reference sequence). The CDR3 has 13 residues. CDR3 sequence: CAVGTGGPYEQYF. The CDR3 nucleotides read TGTGCCGTCGGGACAGGGGGCCCCTACGAGCAGTACTTC. The full variable domain, with the rest looked up from reference TRBV7-9 and TRBJ2-7, is DTGVSQNPRHKITKRGQNVTFRCDPISEHNRLYWYRQTLGQGPEFLTYFQNEAQLEKSRLLSDRFSAERPKGSFSTLEIQRTEQGDSAMYLCAVGTGGPYEQYFGPGTRLTVT.

V gene TRBV30 combines with J gene TRBJ2-5; 9 bases line up with TRBD2. Trimming cost V 2 bases and J 11 bases; bases outside gene matches: 18. Germline loops: CDR1 GTSNPN, CDR2 SVGIG (reference sequence). This CDR3 has 16 amino acids. The CDR3 loop is CAWSLSGSSGVEEQYF. In DNA, the CDR3 is TGTGCCTGGAGTCTTAGCGGGAGTAGTGGGGTTGAAGAGCAGTACTTC.

The chain carries TRBV6-5 and TRBJ2-7; D might be TRBD1 (6 bases). The CDR3 totals 13 residues. In germline, CDR1 is MNHEY, CDR2 SVGAGI. The V and J ends lost 5 bases and 2 bases respectively, with 10 bases between them. The CDR3: CASSPGTPYEQYF. The DNA of the CDR3 is TGTGCCAGCAGTCCGGGGACACCCTACGAGCAGTACTTC.

This clone was observed a few times. The CDR3 reads CASRGTGGGETQYF. The CDR3 nucleotides are TGTGCCAGCAGGGGGACAGGGGGCGGAGAGACCCAGTACTTC. The V gene is TRBV6-1, the J gene TRBJ2-5; 12 bases align to TRBD1. The CDR3 loop spans 14 amino acids. Unmatched junction bases numbered 3, after V lost 6 bases and J lost 4 bases. The germline V gene has CDR1 MNHNS and CDR2 SASEGT.

This chain uses TRBV6-1 with TRBJ2-7; D is tentatively TRBD1 or TRBD2 (5 bases each). The V end lost 6 bases, the J end lost 0 bases, and 9 bases lay between the germline ends. The CDR3 consists of 13 residues. Germline loops: CDR1 MNHNS, CDR2 SASEGT. CDR3 in amino acids: CASRAGASYEQYF. As DNA, the CDR3 is TGTGCCAGCAGGGCCGGGGCCTCCTACGAGCAGTACTTC.

The rearrangement uses TRBV19 and TRBJ2-7; tentatively, D is TRBD2 (5 bases). Germline V gene lookup returns CDR1 LNHDA and CDR2 SQIVND (reference sequence). Trimming cost V 4 bases and J 2 bases, with 12 bases left between them. This CDR3 is built from 14 residues. The CDR3 DNA sequence: TGTGCCAGTAGTACCGGGCGGGTGCCCTACGAGCAGTACTTC. It codes for CASSTGRVPYEQYF.

The chain couples TRBV7-3 to TRBJ1-1; possibly TRBD1 for D (6 bases). CDR3 length equals 14 residues. The V end lost 1 base, the J end lost 6 bases, and 12 bases lay between the germline ends. From germline, CDR1 is SGHTA and CDR2 FQGTGA. The CDR3: CASSLMGAGAEAFF. CDR3 coding DNA: TGTGCCAGCAGCTTAATGGGGGCTGGGGCTGAAGCTTTCTTT.

The chain uses TRBV4-1 and TRBJ2-7; TRBD2 might be the D (6 bases). Germline lookup yields CDR1 MGHRA and CDR2 YSYEKL. The CDR3 extends over 16 amino acids. Trimming removed 1 base at V and 5 bases at J, with 18 bases between. In nucleotides, the CDR3 is TGCGCCAGCAGCCAAGCCTATACTAGCTTCTTGAACGAGCAGTACTTC. Amino acids: CASSQAYTSFLNEQYF.

The J gene is TRBJ2-1, the V gene TRBV5-1, with 12 nucleotides matching TRBD2. The CDR3 extends over 16 amino acids. CDR1 and CDR2 (germline): SGHRS, YFSETQ. V was clipped by 0 bases and J by 9 bases; unmatched bases: 7. The chain's CDR3 is CASSLVLGLAGSEQFF. The CDR3 DNA reads as TGCGCCAGCAGCTTGGTATTGGGACTAGCGGGTTCTGAGCAGTTCTTC.

V and J are TRBV5-4 and TRBJ2-5, with D perhaps TRBD2 (5 bases). The germline V and J ends were trimmed by 0 bases and 1 base, with 10 bases remaining between them. This CDR3 is 15 amino acids long. CDR1 is SGHNT and CDR2 is YYREEE in the germline V gene (reference sequence). This chain's CDR3 is CASSLAPGSQETQYF. The CDR3 DNA follows: TGTGCCAGCAGCTTGGCCCCTGGGAGCCAAGAGACCCAGTACTTC.

J is TRBJ1-5 and V is TRBV5-1, with D uncertain. CDR3 length: 13 residues. Trimming took 0 bases from V and 9 from J, leaving 10 bases between them. CDR1 is SGHRS and CDR2 is YFSETQ in the germline V gene. The CDR3 DNA follows: TGCGCCAGCAGCTTGGGGGCCCCATGGCCCCAGCATTTT. This codes for CASSLGAPWPQHF.